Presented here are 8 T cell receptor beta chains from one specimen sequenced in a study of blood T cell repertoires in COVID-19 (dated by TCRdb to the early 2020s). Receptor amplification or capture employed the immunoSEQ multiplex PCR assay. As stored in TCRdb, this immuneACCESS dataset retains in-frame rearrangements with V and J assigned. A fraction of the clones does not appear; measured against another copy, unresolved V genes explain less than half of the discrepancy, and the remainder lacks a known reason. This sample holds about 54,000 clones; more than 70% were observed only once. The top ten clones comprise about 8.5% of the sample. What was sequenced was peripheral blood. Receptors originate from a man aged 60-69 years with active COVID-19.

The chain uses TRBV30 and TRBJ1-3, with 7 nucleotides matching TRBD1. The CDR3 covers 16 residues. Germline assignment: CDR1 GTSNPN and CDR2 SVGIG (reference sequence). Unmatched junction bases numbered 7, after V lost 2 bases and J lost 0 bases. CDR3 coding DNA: TGTGCCTGGAGTAAGACTGGACAGGTCTCTGGAAACACCATATATTTT. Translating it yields CAWSKTGQVSGNTIYF.

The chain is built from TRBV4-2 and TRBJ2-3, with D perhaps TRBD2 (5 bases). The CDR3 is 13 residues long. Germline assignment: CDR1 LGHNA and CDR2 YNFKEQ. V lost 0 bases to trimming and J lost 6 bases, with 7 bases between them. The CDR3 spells CASSQDRRDTQYF. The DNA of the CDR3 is TGTGCCAGCAGCCAAGATAGGAGGGATACGCAGTATTTT.

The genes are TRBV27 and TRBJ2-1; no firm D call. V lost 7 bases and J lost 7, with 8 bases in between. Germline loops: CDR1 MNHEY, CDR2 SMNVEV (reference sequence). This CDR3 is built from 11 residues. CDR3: CASTSGNEQFF. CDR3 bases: TGTGCCAGCACCTCAGGAAATGAGCAGTTCTTC.

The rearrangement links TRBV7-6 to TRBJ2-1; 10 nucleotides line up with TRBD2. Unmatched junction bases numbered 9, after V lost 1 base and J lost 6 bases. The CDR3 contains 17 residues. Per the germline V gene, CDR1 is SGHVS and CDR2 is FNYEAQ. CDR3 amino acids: CASSLESSGSSSNEQFF. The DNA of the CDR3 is TGTGCCAGCAGCTTAGAATCTAGCGGGAGTTCAAGCAATGAGCAGTTCTTC.

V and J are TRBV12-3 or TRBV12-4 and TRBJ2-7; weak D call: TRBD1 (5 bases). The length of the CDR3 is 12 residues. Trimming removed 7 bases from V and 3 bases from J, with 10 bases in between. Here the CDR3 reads CASTSQGYEQYF. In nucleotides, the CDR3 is TGTGCCAGCACCTCTCAGGGCTACGAGCAGTACTTC.

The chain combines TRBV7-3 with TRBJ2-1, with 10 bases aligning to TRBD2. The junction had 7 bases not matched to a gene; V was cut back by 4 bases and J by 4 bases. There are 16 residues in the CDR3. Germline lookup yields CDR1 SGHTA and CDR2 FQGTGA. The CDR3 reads CASSSLAGEGYNEQFF. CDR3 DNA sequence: TGTGCCAGCAGCTCGCTAGCGGGAGAGGGGTACAATGAGCAGTTCTTC.

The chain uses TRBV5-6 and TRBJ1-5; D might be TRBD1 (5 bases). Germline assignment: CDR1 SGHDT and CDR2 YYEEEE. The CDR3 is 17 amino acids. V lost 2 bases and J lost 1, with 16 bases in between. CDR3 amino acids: CASSLSGGIPSNQPQHF. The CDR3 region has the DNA TGTGCCAGCAGCTTAAGTGGGGGGATCCCGAGCAATCAGCCCCAGCATTTT.

As DNA, the CDR3 is TGTGCCAGTAGTATCTGGGGAGCTAATCAGCCCCAGCATTTT. Encoded protein: CASSIWGANQPQHF. The J gene is TRBJ1-5, the V gene TRBV19; the D is unclear. The CDR3 is 14 residues long. Germline loops: CDR1 LNHDA, CDR2 SQIVND (reference sequence). The V end lost 3 bases, the J end lost 4 bases, and 10 bases lay between the germline ends.